The subject of this entry is one TCR beta chain. The record originates from a study of cytomegalovirus exposure and HLA in healthy donors. Germline V CDR1 and CDR2: SGDLS, YYNGEE. The ends were cut back, 3 bases at V and 4 bases at J, with 9 bases in the middle. This CDR3 region has 13 residues. Use of 60 Vbeta and 13 Jbeta primers characterized the PCR. Data came from immunoSEQ multiplex PCR; TCRdb stores just in-frame clones and leaves some out. The sample lists approximately 140,000 clones; 65% to 80% were seen once. The rearrangement links TRBV9 to TRBJ2-3; D possibly corresponds to TRBD2 (6 bases). Source material: PBMCs. This receptor was taken from a woman in her fifties or sixties in good health and CMV-seropositive. CDR3 in amino acids: CASSEGLADTQYF. The CDR3 DNA reads as TGTGCCAGCAGCGAGGGACTTGCAGATACGCAGTATTTT.